This TCR beta chain was identified during a study of T cells in women clearing cervical HPV infection. Background on the study: HLA type stays a possible confounder, typing being limited.

Study findings and constraints: TRBV6-7 abundance was lower in cases than controls (around 0.11% versus 0.15%). Combining TCR richness with V gene abundances gave roughly 0.8 AUC. Associations may precede or follow infection; HPV-specific or memory T cells were not isolated.

Germline V gives CDR1 GTSNPN, CDR2 SVGIG (reference sequence). CDR3 length: 16 amino acids. V shed 2 bases, J shed 5 bases, and the junction held 14 bases outside the gene matches. Generated by immunoSEQ multiplex PCR, the TCRdb table keeps only in-frame clones and is missing some. The repertoire table contains 25,000 to 35,000 clones. As to this clone: Its cognate antigen is unknown. The read comes to an end 3 residues before the CDR3 does, leaving the germline J gene to fill in the end.

Sequencing was carried out using blood buffy coat. The genes are TRBV30 and TRBJ1-1; 7 nucleotides align to TRBD1. The sequence was collected from a woman between 18 and 75 years old with a cervical HPV16 infection that either progressed to CIN3+ or cleared (not recorded which). The CDR3 here is CAWSRKDRARKTEAFF. CDR3 DNA (partial): TGTGCCTGGAGTCGAAAAGACAGGGCAAGGAAAACTGAA.